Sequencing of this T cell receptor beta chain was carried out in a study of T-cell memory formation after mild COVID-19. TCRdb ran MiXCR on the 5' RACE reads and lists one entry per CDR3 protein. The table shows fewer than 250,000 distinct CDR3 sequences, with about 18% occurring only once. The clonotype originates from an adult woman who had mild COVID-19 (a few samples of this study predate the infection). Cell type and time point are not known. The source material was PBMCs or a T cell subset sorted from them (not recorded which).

The CDR3 region has the DNA TGTGCCAGCTCACCAAGTGTAAGCAGGCTGGATGGCTACACCTTC. Residues: CASSPSVSRLDGYTF. The chain combines TRBV18 with TRBJ1-2; D unclear. The CDR3 loop spans 15 amino acids. Germline V gives CDR1 KGHSH, CDR2 LQKENI. Trimming left V 2 bases short and J 6 bases short, with 16 bases between.